These 7 T cell receptor beta chains were all obtained from the same sample, sequenced in a study of cytomegalovirus exposure and HLA in healthy donors. Researchers ran the PCR with 60 Vbeta and 13 Jbeta primers. TCRdb's table, derived via immunoSEQ multiplex PCR, lists solely in-frame clones and lacks some. The repertoire includes roughly 120,000 clones, around 67% of them detected once, and over 2% sits in the top ten. The material sequenced was PBMCs. The receptors stem from a woman in her forties in good health and CMV-seropositive.

V gene TRBV7-8 combines with J gene TRBJ2-3; D is unresolved. The V end lost 5 bases, the J end lost 0 bases, and 3 bases lay between the germline ends. Germline CDR1 and CDR2: SGHVS and FQNEAQ. The CDR3 is 12 amino acids. Here the CDR3 DNA reads TGTGCCAGCAGCCCTAGCACAGATACGCAGTATTTT. Amino acids: CASSPSTDTQYF.

The chain links TRBV18 to TRBJ1-1; 9 nucleotides match TRBD1. Germline CDR1 KGHSH, CDR2 LQKENI. Trimming took 6 bases from V and 5 from J; bases not matched to a gene: 13. This CDR3 comprises 16 residues. CDR3 loop: CASSQGTGFLSTEAFF. The DNA for the CDR3 is TGTGCCAGCTCGCAAGGGACAGGGTTTTTGAGTACTGAAGCTTTCTTT.

The chain has TRBV5-1 and TRBJ2-3, with TRBD2 as a possible D gene (7 bases). CDR3 length: 15 residues. CDR1 is SGHRS, CDR2 YFSETQ, per germline. V lost 4 bases to trimming and J lost 2 bases, with 14 bases between them. The CDR3 is CASSVSGGFTDTQYF. CDR3 nucleotide sequence: TGCGCCAGCAGCGTCTCGGGGGGCTTCACAGATACGCAGTATTTT.

Comment on this clone: Mismatch with germline at one junction end may stem from a read error. The V gene is TRBV4-2, the J gene TRBJ2-2; 10 bases line up with TRBD1. This CDR3 spans 16 amino acids. Germline CDR1 and CDR2: LGHNA and YNFKEQ. CDR3 coding DNA: TGTGCCGGCAGCCAAGAGGGGACAGGGGTCGGCGGGGAGCTGTTTTTT. Translated: CAGSQEGTGVGGELFF.

The chain combines TRBV28 with TRBJ1-1, with D hard to call. CDR1 and CDR2 (germline): MDHEN, SYDVKM. Trimming left V 6 bases short and J 1 base short, with 6 bases between. The CDR3 sequence is 12 residues long. The DNA for the CDR3 is TGTGCCAGCAGGATGGCGAACACTGAAGCTTTCTTT. Residues: CASRMANTEAFF.

This chain uses TRBV21-1 with TRBJ2-7; the table's D call, TRBD1, was not checked against the DNA. TRBV21-1 is a documented pseudogene. CDR3 length equals 11 residues. Here the CDR3 DNA reads TGTGCCAGCCCCAGGGGCGGGGAGCAGTACTTC. Amino acids: CASPRGGEQYF.

This clone has a single count. The J gene is TRBJ2-7, the V gene TRBV11-2; 11 bases fit TRBD2. CDR3 length equals 14 residues. CDR1 SGHAT and CDR2 FQNNGV come from the germline V gene. V gave up 5 bases and J gave up 3 bases; unmatched junction bases: 3. CDR3 residues: CASSRGTSGYEQYF. CDR3 DNA: TGTGCCAGCAGCCGCGGGACTAGCGGCTACGAGCAGTACTTC.